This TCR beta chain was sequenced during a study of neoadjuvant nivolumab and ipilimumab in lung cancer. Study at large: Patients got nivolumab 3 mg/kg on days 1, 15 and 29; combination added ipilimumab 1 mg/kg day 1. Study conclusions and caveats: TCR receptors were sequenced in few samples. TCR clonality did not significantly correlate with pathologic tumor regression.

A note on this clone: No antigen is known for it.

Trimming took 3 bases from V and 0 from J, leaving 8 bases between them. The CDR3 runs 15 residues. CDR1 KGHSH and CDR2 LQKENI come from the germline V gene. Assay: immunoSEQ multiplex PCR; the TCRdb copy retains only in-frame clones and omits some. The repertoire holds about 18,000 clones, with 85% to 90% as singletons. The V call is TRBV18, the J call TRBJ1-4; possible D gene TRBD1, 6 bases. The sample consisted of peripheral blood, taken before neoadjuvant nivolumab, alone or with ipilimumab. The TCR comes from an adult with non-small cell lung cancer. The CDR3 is CASSPSGATNEKLFF. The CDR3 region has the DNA TGTGCCAGCTCACCCTCAGGGGCAACTAATGAAAAACTGTTTTTT.